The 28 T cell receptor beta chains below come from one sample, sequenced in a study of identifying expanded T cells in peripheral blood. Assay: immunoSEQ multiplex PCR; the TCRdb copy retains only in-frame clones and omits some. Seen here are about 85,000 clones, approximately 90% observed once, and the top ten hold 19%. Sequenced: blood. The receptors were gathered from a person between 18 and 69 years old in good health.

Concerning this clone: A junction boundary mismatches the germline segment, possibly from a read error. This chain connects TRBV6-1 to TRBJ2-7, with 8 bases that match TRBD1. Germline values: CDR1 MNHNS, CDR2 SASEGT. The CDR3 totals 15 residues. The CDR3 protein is CASSEAEFFSGTGPF. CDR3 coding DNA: TGTGCCAGCAGTGAAGCGGAGTTTTTTTCGGGGACAGGACCCTTC.

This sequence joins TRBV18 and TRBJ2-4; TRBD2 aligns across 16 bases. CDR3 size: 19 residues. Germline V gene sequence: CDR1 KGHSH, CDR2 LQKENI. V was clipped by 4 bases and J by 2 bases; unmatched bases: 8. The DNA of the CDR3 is TGTGCCAGCTCACTCGGGACTAGCGGGGGGGCTACGTCCAAAAACATTCAGTACTTC. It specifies CASSLGTSGGATSKNIQYF.

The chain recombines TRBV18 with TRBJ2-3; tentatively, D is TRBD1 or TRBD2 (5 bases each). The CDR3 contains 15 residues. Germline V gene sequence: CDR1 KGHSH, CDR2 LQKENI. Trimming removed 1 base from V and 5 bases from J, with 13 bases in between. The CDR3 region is CASSPQGIALDTQYF. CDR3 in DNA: TGTGCCAGCTCACCACAGGGGATAGCGTTAGATACGCAGTATTTT.

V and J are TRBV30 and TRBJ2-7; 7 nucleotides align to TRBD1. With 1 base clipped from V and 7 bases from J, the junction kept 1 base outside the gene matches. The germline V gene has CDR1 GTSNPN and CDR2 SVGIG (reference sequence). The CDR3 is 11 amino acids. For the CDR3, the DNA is TGTGCCTGGAGTGCAGGGGGAGAGCAGTACTTC. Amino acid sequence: CAWSAGGEQYF.

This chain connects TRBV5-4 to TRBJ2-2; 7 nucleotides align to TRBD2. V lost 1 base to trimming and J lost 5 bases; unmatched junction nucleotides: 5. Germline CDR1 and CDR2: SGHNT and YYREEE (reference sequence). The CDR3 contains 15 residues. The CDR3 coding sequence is TGTGCCAGCAGCTTGATGACTAGCAGTACCGGGGAGCTGTTTTTT. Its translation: CASSLMTSSTGELFF.

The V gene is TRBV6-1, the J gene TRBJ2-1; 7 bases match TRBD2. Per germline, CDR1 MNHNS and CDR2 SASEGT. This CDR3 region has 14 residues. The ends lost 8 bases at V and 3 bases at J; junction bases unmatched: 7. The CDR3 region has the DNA TGTGCCAGCCTCCCGTGGGAGGGCTACAATGAGCAGTTCTTC. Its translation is CASLPWEGYNEQFF.

The CDR3 protein is CASSIVSAGNTEAFF. The CDR3 DNA is TGTGCCAGTAGTATAGTGAGCGCGGGGAACACTGAAGCTTTCTTT. The chain is built from TRBV19 and TRBJ1-1; D call uncertain. The germline gives CDR1 LNHDA, CDR2 SQIVND (reference sequence). The length of the CDR3 is 15 residues. V was shortened by 1 base and J by 1 base, with 10 bases between the two germline ends. Based on the CDR3 plus reference TRBV19 and TRBJ1-1, the full variable domain is DGGITQSPKYLFRKEGQNVTLSCEQNLNHDAMYWYRQDPGQGLRLIYYSQIVNDFQKGDIAEGYSVSREKKESFPLTVTSAQKNPTAFYLCASSIVSAGNTEAFFGQGTRLTVV.

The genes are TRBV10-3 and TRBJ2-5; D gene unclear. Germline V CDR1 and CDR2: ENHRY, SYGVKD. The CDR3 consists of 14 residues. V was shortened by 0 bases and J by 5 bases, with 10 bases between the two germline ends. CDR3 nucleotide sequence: TGTGCCATCAGTGAGTCGAGTGGGGTTGAGACCCAGTACTTC. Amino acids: CAISESSGVETQYF.

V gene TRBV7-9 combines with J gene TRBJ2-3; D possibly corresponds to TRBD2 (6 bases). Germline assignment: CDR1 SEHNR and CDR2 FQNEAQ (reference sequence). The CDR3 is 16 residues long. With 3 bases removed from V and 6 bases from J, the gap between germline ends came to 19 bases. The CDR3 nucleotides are TGTGCCAGCAGCTTCTCCCTTATGACTAGTTCTGATACGCAGTATTTT. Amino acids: CASSFSLMTSSDTQYF.

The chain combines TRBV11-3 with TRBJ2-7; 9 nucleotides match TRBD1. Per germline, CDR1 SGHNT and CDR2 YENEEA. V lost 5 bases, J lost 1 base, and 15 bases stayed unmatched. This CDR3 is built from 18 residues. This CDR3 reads CASSLGDRDGLESYEQYF. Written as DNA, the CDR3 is TGTGCCAGCAGCCTGGGGGACAGGGATGGCCTAGAGTCCTACGAGCAGTACTTC.

CDR3 DNA sequence: TGTGCCAGCAGCTTTGGGTATGGCTACACCTTC. This encodes CASSFGYGYTF. The chain uses TRBV5-6 and TRBJ1-2; no reliable D call. CDR3 length: 11 amino acids. Germline CDR1 SGHDT, CDR2 YYEEEE. V lost 2 bases to trimming and J lost 5 bases, with 4 bases between them.

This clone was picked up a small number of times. DNA for the CDR3: TGTGCCAGCAGCCAAGCGGGACAGAGCTACGAGCAGTACTTC. This encodes CASSQAGQSYEQYF. This chain joins TRBV4-2 and TRBJ2-7; TRBD1 agrees at 7 bases. Trimming took 1 base from V and 3 from J; bases not matched to a gene: 3. This CDR3 is built from 14 residues. Germline CDR1 and CDR2: LGHNA and YNFKEQ.

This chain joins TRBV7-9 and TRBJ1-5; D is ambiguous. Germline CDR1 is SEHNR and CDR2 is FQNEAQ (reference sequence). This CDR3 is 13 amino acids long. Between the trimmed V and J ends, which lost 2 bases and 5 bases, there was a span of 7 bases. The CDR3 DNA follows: TGTGCCAGCAGCTTATACGCAGATCAGCCCCAGCATTTT. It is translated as CASSLYADQPQHF.

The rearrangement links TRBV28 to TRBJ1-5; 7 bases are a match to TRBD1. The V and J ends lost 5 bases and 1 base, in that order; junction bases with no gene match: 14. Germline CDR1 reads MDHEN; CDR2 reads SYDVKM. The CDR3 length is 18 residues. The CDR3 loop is CASSTNRGTGASNQPQHF. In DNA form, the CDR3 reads TGTGCCAGCAGTACGAACAGGGGAACGGGTGCCAGCAATCAGCCCCAGCATTTT.

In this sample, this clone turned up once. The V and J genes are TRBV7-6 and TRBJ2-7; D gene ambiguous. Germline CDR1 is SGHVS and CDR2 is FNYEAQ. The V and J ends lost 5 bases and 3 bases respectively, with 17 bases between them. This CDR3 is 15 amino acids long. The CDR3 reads CASSHKLGPNYEQYF. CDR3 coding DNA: TGTGCCAGCAGCCACAAGTTGGGCCCTAACTACGAGCAGTACTTC. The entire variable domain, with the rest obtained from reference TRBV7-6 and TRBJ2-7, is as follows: GAGVSQSPRYKVTKRGQDVALRCDPISGHVSLYWYRQALGQGPEFLTYFNYEAQQDKSGLPNDRFSAERPEGSISTLTIQRTEQRDSAMYRCASSHKLGPNYEQYFGPGTRLTVT.

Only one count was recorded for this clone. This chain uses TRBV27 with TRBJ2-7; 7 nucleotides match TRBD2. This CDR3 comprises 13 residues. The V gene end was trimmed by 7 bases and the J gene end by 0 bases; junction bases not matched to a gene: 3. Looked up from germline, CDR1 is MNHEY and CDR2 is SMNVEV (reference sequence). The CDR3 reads CASKREGSYEQYF. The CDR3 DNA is TGTGCCAGCAAAAGGGAGGGCTCCTACGAGCAGTACTTC.

The CDR3 loop is CASSFSTGTGGFEQYF. The CDR3, as DNA: TGTGCCAGCAGCTTCTCCACAGGGACAGGGGGTTTCGAGCAGTACTTC. The J gene is TRBJ2-7, the V gene TRBV7-8; 11 positions agree with TRBD1. The junction had 10 bases not matched to a gene; V was cut back by 3 bases and J by 6 bases. The CDR3 consists of 16 residues. Germline V gene lookup returns CDR1 SGHVS and CDR2 FQNEAQ.

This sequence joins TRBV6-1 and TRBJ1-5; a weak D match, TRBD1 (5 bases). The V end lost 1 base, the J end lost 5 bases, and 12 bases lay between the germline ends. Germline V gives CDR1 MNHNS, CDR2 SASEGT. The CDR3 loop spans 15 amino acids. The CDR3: CASSEGGALDQPQHF. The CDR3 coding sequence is TGTGCCAGCAGTGAAGGAGGGGCCCTGGATCAGCCCCAGCATTTT.

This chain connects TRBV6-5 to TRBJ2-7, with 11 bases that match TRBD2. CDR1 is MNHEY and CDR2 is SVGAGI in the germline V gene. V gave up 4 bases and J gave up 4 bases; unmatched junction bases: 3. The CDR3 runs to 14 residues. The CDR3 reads CASSLLAGVYEQYF. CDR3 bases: TGTGCCAGCAGTTTACTAGCGGGGGTTTACGAGCAGTACTTC.

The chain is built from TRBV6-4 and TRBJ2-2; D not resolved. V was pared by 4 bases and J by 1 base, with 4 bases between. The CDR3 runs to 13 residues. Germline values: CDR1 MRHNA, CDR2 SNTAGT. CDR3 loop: CASSAGNTGELFF. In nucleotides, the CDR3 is TGTGCCAGCAGTGCGGGGAACACCGGGGAGCTGTTTTTT.

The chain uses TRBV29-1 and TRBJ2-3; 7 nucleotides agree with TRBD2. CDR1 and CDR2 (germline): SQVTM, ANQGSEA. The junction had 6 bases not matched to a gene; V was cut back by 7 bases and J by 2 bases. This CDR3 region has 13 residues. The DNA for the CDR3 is TGCAGCGAGAGACGGGACTACACAGATACGCAGTATTTT. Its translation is CSERRDYTDTQYF.

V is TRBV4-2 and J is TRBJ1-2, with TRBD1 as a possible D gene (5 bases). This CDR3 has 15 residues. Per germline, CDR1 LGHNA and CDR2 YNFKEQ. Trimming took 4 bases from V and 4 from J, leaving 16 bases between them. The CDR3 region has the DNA TGTGCCAGCAGCCCAGCGGGGGGGGTTTCCTATGGCTACACCTTC. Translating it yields CASSPAGGVSYGYTF.

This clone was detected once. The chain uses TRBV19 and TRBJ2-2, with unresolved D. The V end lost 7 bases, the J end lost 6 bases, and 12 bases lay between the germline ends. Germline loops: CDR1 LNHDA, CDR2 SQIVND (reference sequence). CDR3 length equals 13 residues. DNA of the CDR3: TGTGCCAGTACCCCAGTGGGCCCCGGGGAGCTGTTTTTT. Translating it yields CASTPVGPGELFF.

CDR3 DNA sequence: TGTGCCAGTAGTATTGTGGAGACAGGGGGTCGGGAGCAGTTCTTC. This translates into CASSIVETGGREQFF. V usage is TRBV19 and J usage is TRBJ2-1; TRBD1 agrees at 9 bases. The CDR3 extends over 15 amino acids. Germline trimming cut 3 bases from V and 10 bases from J; bases unmatched to any gene: 10. CDR1 is LNHDA, CDR2 SQIVND, per germline (reference sequence).

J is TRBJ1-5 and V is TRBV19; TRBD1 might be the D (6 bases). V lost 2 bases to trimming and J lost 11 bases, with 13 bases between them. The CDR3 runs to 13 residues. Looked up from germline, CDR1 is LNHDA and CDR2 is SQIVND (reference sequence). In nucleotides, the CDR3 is TGTGCCAGTAGTATACCCGGGGGCAGGTCCCAGCATTTT. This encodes CASSIPGGRSQHF.

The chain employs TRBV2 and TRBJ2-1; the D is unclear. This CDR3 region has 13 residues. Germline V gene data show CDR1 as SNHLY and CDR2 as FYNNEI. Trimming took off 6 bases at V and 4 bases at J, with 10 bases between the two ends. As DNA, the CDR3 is TGTGCCAGCAGCCTTGGACCTTACAATGAGCAGTTCTTC. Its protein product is CASSLGPYNEQFF.

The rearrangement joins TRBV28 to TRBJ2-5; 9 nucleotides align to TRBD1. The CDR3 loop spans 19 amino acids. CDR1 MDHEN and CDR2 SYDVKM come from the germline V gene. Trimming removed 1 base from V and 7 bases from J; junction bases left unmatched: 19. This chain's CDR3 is CASSLFLGGTGLYSGTQYF. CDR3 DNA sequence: TGTGCCAGCAGTTTATTTCTGGGGGGGACAGGGCTGTATTCCGGGACCCAGTACTTC.

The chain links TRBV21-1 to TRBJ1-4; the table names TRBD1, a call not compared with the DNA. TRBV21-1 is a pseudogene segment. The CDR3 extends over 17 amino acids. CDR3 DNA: TGTGCCAGCAGCAAGGGACAGGGGGTTGCAACTAATGAAAAACTGTTTTTT. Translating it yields CASSKGQGVATNEKLFF.